What follows are 5 T cell receptor beta chains derived from one specimen sequenced in a study of immune characterization of retroperitoneal liposarcoma. MiXCR was run by TCRdb on the PCR reads, yielding one entry per CDR3 protein. The sample comprises 3,000 to 4,000 distinct CDR3 sequences, around 29% of which are singletons, and around 16% rests with the top ten. Sequencing was performed on tumor tissue. The source of these receptors is a female donor with retroperitoneal liposarcoma.

J is TRBJ2-5 and V is TRBV7-2; TRBD1 aligns across 9 bases. Trimming removed 4 bases from V and 5 bases from J; junction bases left unmatched: 8. The CDR3 consists of 15 residues. The V gene's germline CDR1 is SGHTA and CDR2 FQGNSA. This CDR3 reads CASSSSGTGRETQYF. The CDR3, as DNA: TGTGCCAGCAGCTCCTCCGGGACAGGGAGGGAGACCCAGTACTTC.

This clonotype was detected a few times. This chain uses TRBV5-5 with TRBJ2-4; maybe TRBD2 (5 bases). Germline V CDR1 and CDR2: SGHKS, YYEKEE (reference sequence). The V end was cut by 6 bases, the J end by 13 bases, with 23 bases between. The CDR3 is 14 residues long. CDR3 bases: TGTGCCAGCATCGCCGGTCCGAGCGGCGGTGAGCAGTACTTC. It encodes CASIAGPSGGEQYF.

The rearrangement joins TRBV12-3 or TRBV12-4 to TRBJ2-1; tentative D call: TRBD1 (7 bases). The J call may be mistaken, given a closer DNA end match to TRBJ2-7. The CDR3 runs to 15 residues. The CDR3 sequence is CASSPGRGVSYEQYF. CDR3 bases: TGTGCCAGCAGTCCCGGCAGGGGGGTATCCTACGAGCAGTACTTC.

In its sample, this clonotype is medium-sized (0.01 to 0.1%). This chain joins TRBV12-3 or TRBV12-4 and TRBJ1-2; D gene uncertain. This CDR3 has 16 amino acids. The V gene lost 4 bases and the J gene lost 3 bases, with 18 bases spanning the gap. Here the CDR3 reads CASSSGGLREDYGYTF. CDR3 nucleotide sequence: TGTGCCAGCAGTTCAGGCGGACTTCGGGAGGACTATGGCTACACCTTC.

This clonotype is medium-sized within its sample. This chain uses TRBV6-1 with TRBJ2-3; 11 bases match TRBD2. V lost 7 bases, J lost 2 bases, and 17 bases stayed unmatched. The CDR3 consists of 19 residues. Germline V gene lookup returns CDR1 MNHNS and CDR2 SASEGT. CDR3 coding DNA: TGTGCCAGCATTCCTCTCCGAAGGGCTAGCGGGAGGATCACAGATACGCAGTATTTT. Amino acid sequence: CASIPLRRASGRITDTQYF.